This T cell receptor beta chain comes out of a study of neurological immune-mediated disorders. The time point: longitudinal time-point 2. TCRdb called the 5' RACE reads again in MiXCR, with one record for every CDR3 protein. The profile shows under 100,000 distinct CDR3 sequences, about 12% of them singletons. Trimming took 6 bases from V and 5 from J, leaving 10 bases between them. The CDR3 is made up of 12 amino acids. This TCR was sampled from a female donor with HTLV-1-associated myelopathy (HAM/TSP). The sample taken for sequencing was PBMCs. This chain links TRBV12-3 or TRBV12-4 with TRBJ2-5; TRBD1 might be the D (6 bases). Written as DNA, the CDR3 is TGTGCCAGCAGCTACAGGGTCGAGACCCAGTACTTC. Translated: CASSYRVETQYF.